These 28 T cell receptor beta chains were all obtained from the same sample, sequenced in a study of T cells in Graves' hyperthyroidism and ophthalmopathy. From RNA transcripts, TCR beta CDR3 regions were amplified. The HTBI primer set was used in a first-round RT-PCR of the TCR CDR3. Each CDR3 protein is one row after TCRdb ran MiXCR on the multiplex PCR reads. The table shows under 350,000 distinct CDR3 sequences, with around 15% occurring only once. Sequenced material: blood. These receptors were obtained from a woman in her thirties or forties with Graves' ophthalmopathy.

This clonotype showed up many times. The V gene is TRBV6-5, the J gene TRBJ2-7; no definite D call. CDR3 size: 15 residues. V lost 0 bases and J lost 3, with 12 bases in between. Germline CDR1 is MNHEY and CDR2 is SVGAGI. CDR3 amino acids: CASSYSPRRSYEQYF. The CDR3 nucleotides are TGTGCCAGCAGTTACTCCCCCCGCAGGAGCTACGAGCAGTACTTC.

The chain uses TRBV20-1 and TRBJ2-7, with no clear D. Trimming cost V 3 bases and J 3 bases, with 12 bases left between them. This CDR3 has 13 residues. Germline-derived CDR1 and CDR2 are DFQATT and SNEGSKA (reference sequence). The CDR3 DNA follows: TGCAGTGCTAGTGAAGAAGCCCGCTACGAGCAGTACTTC. Amino acid sequence: CSASEEARYEQYF.

Points on this clonotype: Being one base from a much bigger clone, this may be a read error. Here the CDR3 omits its conserved ending phenylalanine or tryptophan, so a read error is the likely source. This rearrangement joins TRBV10-3 to TRBJ1-2; no clear D. The CDR3 is 19 amino acids. Trimming took off 0 bases at V and 0 bases at J, with 20 bases between the two ends. Germline V lookup: CDR1 ENHRY, CDR2 SYGVKD. CDR3 sequence: CAISESSGSPTTANYGYTL. For the CDR3, the DNA is TGTGCCATCAGTGAGTCTTCCGGGTCTCCAACCACAGCTAACTATGGCTACACCCTC.

In this sample, this clonotype turned up many times. The chain has TRBV11-2 and TRBJ2-2; 8 positions agree with TRBD2. The CDR3 contains 16 residues. J lost 2 bases, V lost 2 bases, and 4 bases had no gene match. Looked up from germline, CDR1 is SGHAT and CDR2 is FQNNGV. The CDR3 spells CASSLIAGGNTGELFF. Here the CDR3 DNA reads TGTGCCAGCAGCTTAATCGCGGGGGGAAACACCGGGGAGCTGTTTTTT.

This clonotype was detected ten times or more. The V and J genes are TRBV20-1 and TRBJ1-1, with D perhaps TRBD1 (5 bases). Germline loops: CDR1 DFQATT, CDR2 SNEGSKA (reference sequence). CDR3 length: 14 amino acids. V was pared by 1 base and J by 5 bases, with 14 bases between. The CDR3 bases are TGCAGTGCTAGAGTGTCCAGGGAGAATACTGAAGCTTTCTTT. This sequence encodes CSARVSRENTEAFF.

The V and J genes are TRBV15 and TRBJ2-7; 11 bases agree with TRBD1. Germline V gene sequence: CDR1 LNHNV, CDR2 YYDKDF (reference sequence). CDR3 size: 17 residues. The V and J ends lost 0 bases and 4 bases, in that order; junction bases with no gene match: 8. CDR3 nucleotides: TGTGCCACCAGCAGAGATTGGGGCGGGACAGGGGGATACGAGCAGTACTTC. This codes for CATSRDWGGTGGYEQYF.

V usage is TRBV20-1 and J usage is TRBJ1-5; TRBD1 matches 8 bases. Germline values: CDR1 DFQATT, CDR2 SNEGSKA (reference sequence). Trimming removed 5 bases from V and 2 bases from J; junction bases left unmatched: 8. This CDR3 contains 15 residues. The CDR3 here is CSARNRGRGNQPQHF. In nucleotides, the CDR3 is TGCAGTGCTCGTAACAGGGGGAGAGGCAATCAGCCCCAGCATTTT.

This clonotype was seen a few times. This sequence joins TRBV18 and TRBJ2-7; TRBD1 might be the D (6 bases). This CDR3 contains 14 residues. V shed 3 bases and J shed 4 bases, with 13 bases lying between them. Germline V gene lookup returns CDR1 KGHSH and CDR2 LQKENI. The CDR3 DNA is TGTGCCAGCTCACCGGAGACAGGTGAATACGAGCAGTACTTC. This codes for CASSPETGEYEQYF.

CDR3 sequence: CAWSGGLGVTDTQYF. The CDR3 nucleotides are TGTGCCTGGAGCGGAGGACTAGGAGTCACAGATACGCAGTATTTT. J is TRBJ2-3 and V is TRBV30; 7 nucleotides line up with TRBD2. This CDR3 has 15 residues. CDR1 is GTSNPN, CDR2 SVGIG, per germline (reference sequence). Trimming cost V 3 bases and J 2 bases; bases outside gene matches: 8.

This clonotype was detected ten times or more. The genes are TRBV12-3 or TRBV12-4 and TRBJ2-3; 7 bases fit TRBD1. This CDR3 has 15 amino acids. V dropped 5 bases and J dropped 4; count of bases not matched to a gene: 9. In DNA, the CDR3 is TGTGCCAGCAGTCGGACAGGTCTTGGGGCAGATACGCAGTATTTT. Translated, it gives CASSRTGLGADTQYF.

This clonotype was recorded at least ten times. The chain joins TRBV5-1 to TRBJ2-2; 13 nucleotides agree with TRBD2. V shed 3 bases, J shed 1 base, and the junction held 0 bases outside the gene matches. This CDR3 comprises 16 residues. The germline CDR1 and CDR2 sequences are SGHRS and YFSETQ. CDR3 amino acids: CASSWTSGGNTGELFF. The CDR3 DNA reads as TGCGCCAGCAGCTGGACTAGCGGGGGGAACACCGGGGAGCTGTTTTTT. The whole variable domain, remainder taken from reference TRBV5-1 and TRBJ2-2, is KAGVTQTPRYLIKTRGQQVTLSCSPISGHRSVSWYQQTPGQGLQFLFEYFSETQRNKGNFPGRFSGRQFSNSRSEMNVSTLELGDSALYLCASSWTSGGNTGELFFGEGSRLTVL.

This chain connects TRBV6-5 to TRBJ2-2; 8 bases are shared with TRBD2. The V segment lost 6 bases and the J segment 1 base; nucleotides outside the gene matches: 13. The V gene's germline CDR1 is MNHEY and CDR2 SVGAGI. The CDR3 covers 18 residues. In DNA form, the CDR3 reads TGTGCCAGCAGCTGCCAGACTCCGGGACTAGGGAACACCGGGGAGCTGTTTTTT. Its protein is CASSCQTPGLGNTGELFF.

The chain links TRBV29-1 to TRBJ2-5; unclear D gene. Deletions cut 3 bases from V and 2 bases from J, with 10 bases between. The CDR3 is made up of 13 amino acids. Germline V gene sequence: CDR1 SQVTM, CDR2 ANQGSEA. The CDR3 DNA follows: TGCAGCGTTGACTTCCCCCCACAAGAGACCCAGTACTTC. Its translation is CSVDFPPQETQYF.

This clonotype appeared many times. This sequence joins TRBV9 and TRBJ2-3, with D possibly matching TRBD1 (5 bases). The CDR3 covers 16 residues. The germline V gene encodes CDR1 SGDLS and CDR2 YYNGEE. With 0 bases removed from V and 5 bases from J, the gap between germline ends came to 16 bases. The CDR3 nucleotides read TGTGCCAGCAGCGTAGGTGGGGCCAGCTACGGAGATACGCAGTATTTT. Encoded protein: CASSVGGASYGDTQYF.

This clonotype was recorded at least ten times. The chain employs TRBV3-1 and TRBJ2-7, with 7 positions matching TRBD2. Germline CDR1 LGHDT, CDR2 YNNKEL (reference sequence). The CDR3 covers 15 residues. The V and J ends lost 0 bases and 3 bases, in that order; junction bases with no gene match: 5. CDR3 nucleotides: TGTGCCAGCAGCCAAGACATTCGGACTAGCTACGAGCAGTACTTC. Encoded protein: CASSQDIRTSYEQYF.

The V and J genes are TRBV6-1 and TRBJ1-5; possible D gene TRBD1, 5 bases. The V end lost 2 bases, the J end lost 8 bases, and 13 bases lay between the germline ends. Germline V lookup: CDR1 MNHNS, CDR2 SASEGT. This CDR3 has 14 amino acids. The CDR3 is CASSERGGQEPQHF. In DNA, the CDR3 is TGTGCCAGCAGTGAAAGGGGAGGGCAGGAGCCCCAGCATTTT.

This rearrangement joins TRBV9 to TRBJ1-3; D unclear. Germline-derived CDR1 and CDR2 are SGDLS and YYNGEE. The V and J ends lost 3 bases and 3 bases respectively, with 10 bases between them. This CDR3 has 14 residues. Here the CDR3 reads CASSADIFGNTIYF. Here the CDR3 DNA reads TGTGCCAGCAGCGCCGATATCTTTGGAAACACCATATATTTT.

This clonotype was recorded a few times. This chain uses TRBV5-1 with TRBJ2-1, with 8 nucleotides matching TRBD2. CDR3 size: 13 residues. J was trimmed by 10 bases and V by 1 base; bases with no gene match: 4. Per the germline V gene, CDR1 is SGHRS and CDR2 is YFSETQ. CDR3 protein: CASSLYPSGEQFF. Written as DNA, the CDR3 is TGCGCCAGCAGCTTGTACCCTAGCGGGGAGCAGTTCTTC.

This clonotype has ten or more counts. The chain employs TRBV2 and TRBJ2-3, with D unclear. Trimming shortened V by 8 bases and J by 2 bases, and 14 bases separated the two germline ends. This CDR3 is 14 amino acids long. The germline gives CDR1 SNHLY, CDR2 FYNNEI. CDR3 in amino acids: CASSPRLLTDTQYF. DNA for the CDR3: TGTGCCAGCTCGCCCCGGCTACTCACAGATACGCAGTATTTT.

This clonotype was counted ten times or more. V and J are TRBV27 and TRBJ2-3, with D perhaps matching TRBD2 (6 bases). The CDR3 sequence is 16 residues long. Germline V lookup: CDR1 MNHEY, CDR2 SMNVEV (reference sequence). V was clipped by 5 bases and J by 2 bases, with 17 bases between them. The CDR3 reads CASSPHGREDTDTQYF. The CDR3 nucleotides read TGTGCCAGCAGTCCCCATGGCAGGGAGGACACAGATACGCAGTATTTT.

This clonotype was seen repeatedly, ten times or more. The CDR3 nucleotides read TGTGCCAGCACCGGGGACCCACGCTCCTACGAGCAGTACTTC. This codes for CASTGDPRSYEQYF. The V and J genes are TRBV28 and TRBJ2-7; D may be TRBD1 or TRBD2 (5 bases each). The CDR3 extends over 14 amino acids. The germline gives CDR1 MDHEN, CDR2 SYDVKM. The V end was cut by 7 bases, the J end by 0 bases, with 13 bases between.

This clonotype was seen many times. V and J are TRBV5-6 and TRBJ2-3; D perhaps matches TRBD1 (5 bases). Germline CDR1 reads SGHDT; CDR2 reads YYEEEE. V gave up 4 bases and J gave up 4 bases, with 7 bases separating them. This CDR3 spans 12 amino acids. The CDR3 nucleotides are TGTGCCAGCAGCCCAGGGTCAGATACGCAGTATTTT. Its protein product is CASSPGSDTQYF.

The chain is built from TRBV15 and TRBJ2-5, with unresolved D. CDR3 size: 15 residues. Germline CDR1 reads LNHNV; CDR2 reads YYDKDF (reference sequence). V dropped 3 bases and J dropped 4 bases, with 15 bases sitting between them. CDR3 nucleotide sequence: TGTGCCACCAGCAGGTTTCCCAGGCCGCGAGAGACCCAGTACTTC. It is translated as CATSRFPRPRETQYF.

Many counts were recorded for this clonotype. The rearrangement links TRBV24-1 to TRBJ2-3, with a possible D match to TRBD1 (5 bases). Germline V gives CDR1 KGHDR, CDR2 SFDVKD. V shed 1 base and J shed 0 bases, with 16 bases lying between them. The CDR3 is 18 amino acids. CDR3: CATSDFRRVGTSTDTQYF. The DNA of the CDR3 is TGTGCCACCAGTGATTTCCGCAGGGTTGGAACTAGCACAGATACGCAGTATTTT.

This clonotype was recorded once. A much bigger clone sits one base away, suggesting this may be a read error. This sequence joins TRBV18 and TRBJ1-2; D not certain. From germline, CDR1 is KGHSH and CDR2 LQKENI. The CDR3 extends over 12 amino acids. CDR3 sequence (DNA): TGTGCCAGCTCACCAGACGTCTATGGCTACGCCTTC. This encodes CASSPDVYGYAF.

In this sample, this clonotype turned up many times. The chain has TRBV3-1 and TRBJ2-1; D uncertain. This CDR3 region has 14 residues. From germline, CDR1 is LGHDT and CDR2 YNNKEL (reference sequence). Trimming stripped 1 base from V and 5 bases from J, with 9 bases between. In nucleotides, the CDR3 is TGTGCCAGCAGCCAAGCAGGACGAAACAATGAGCAGTTCTTC. This codes for CASSQAGRNNEQFF.

This clonotype was seen repeatedly, ten times or more. The chain uses TRBV19 and TRBJ2-7, with 7 bases that match TRBD1. Germline trimming cut 4 bases from V and 6 bases from J; bases unmatched to any gene: 9. In germline, CDR1 is LNHDA, CDR2 SQIVND (reference sequence). This CDR3 has 14 residues. CDR3 nucleotide sequence: TGTGCCAGTAGTACAACAGGGGATTGGGGCGAGCAGTACTTC. Translation: CASSTTGDWGEQYF.

The sample holds many counts of this clonotype. This rearrangement joins TRBV20-1 to TRBJ2-5; D is undetermined. CDR1 is DFQATT, CDR2 SNEGSKA, per germline (reference sequence). This CDR3 comprises 13 residues. V was trimmed by 7 bases and J by 3 bases, leaving 15 bases between them. CDR3 region: CSGEASNKETQYF. DNA of the CDR3: TGCAGTGGAGAAGCAAGTAACAAAGAGACCCAGTACTTC.